The 28 T cell receptor beta chains below all came from one sample that was sequenced in a study of spatial heterogeneity in lung cancer. Documented time point: sample taken at primary tumor resection. No cells were sorted before sequencing. The whole RNA sequenced was extracted from tumor, nontumor lung or frozen PBMC. TCRdb independently ran MiXCR on the 5' RACE reads; one entry per CDR3 protein. The repertoire holds under 15,000 distinct CDR3 sequences, with roughly 5.2% as singletons. Source: lung tumor tissue, taken at surgery. Receptors originate from a human donor with early-stage non-small cell lung cancer.

This clonotype was seen at least ten times. Since it is a stray read in a library aimed at alpha chains, this beta chain has a size that is not meaningful. The chain couples TRBV7-6 to TRBJ2-1; either TRBD1 or TRBD2 may supply D (5 bases each). V lost 5 bases, J lost 8 bases, and 19 bases lay in between. CDR1 is SGHVS, CDR2 FNYEAQ, per germline. This CDR3 spans 15 amino acids. The DNA for the CDR3 is TGTGCCAGCAGCCATGGGGGATTGGGTGACGATGAGCAGTTCTTC. It is translated as CASSHGGLGDDEQFF.

In its sample, this clonotype was seen many times. With the library built for alpha chains, this beta chain is off target and its frequency is not meaningful. The rearrangement links TRBV6-2 or TRBV6-3 to TRBJ2-5; TRBD2 matches at 14 bases. CDR3 size: 20 residues. Germline assignment: CDR1 MNHEY and CDR2 SVGEGT. Trimming removed 4 bases from V and 1 base from J; junction bases left unmatched: 14. Here the CDR3 DNA reads TGTGCCAGCAGTTTAACCCCGGGACTAGCGGGAGTGGCCATCCAAGAGACCCAGTACTTC. It yields the protein CASSLTPGLAGVAIQETQYF.

Sample share makes this clonotype large (0.1 to 1%). The library was prepared for alpha chains; this beta chain is a stray read, so its frequency means little. The chain carries TRBV10-3 and TRBJ2-1; TRBD1 matches at 9 bases. The V gene end was trimmed by 2 bases and the J gene end by 5 bases; junction bases not matched to a gene: 1. This CDR3 is 14 amino acids long. Germline loops: CDR1 ENHRY, CDR2 SYGVKD. As DNA, the CDR3 is TGTGCCATCAGTGAGGGACAGGGGCACAATGAGCAGTTCTTC. Translated, it gives CAISEGQGHNEQFF.

This clonotype was picked up many times. The library was designed around alpha chains, so this beta chain is a stray read whose abundance carries little weight. The chain uses TRBV20-1 and TRBJ2-1; 9 bases match TRBD1. This CDR3 is built from 17 residues. Losses at the gene ends were 0 bases for V and 9 bases for J; bases not matched to a gene: 15. CDR1 and CDR2 from the germline V gene are DFQATT and SNEGSKA (reference sequence). The CDR3 coding sequence is TGCAGTGCTAGAGATCCTATGATGGACAGGGGAATAGGTGAGCAGTTCTTC. It codes for CSARDPMMDRGIGEQFF.

This clonotype was observed at least ten times. This beta chain is a stray sequence in a library constructed for alpha chains; its clone size is not meaningful. The J gene is TRBJ1-1, the V gene TRBV29-1, with D hard to call. There are 14 residues in the CDR3. V lost 3 bases to trimming and J lost 5 bases, with 16 bases between them. In germline, CDR1 is SQVTM, CDR2 ANQGSEA. DNA for the CDR3: TGCAGCGTTGATAAAGGGAGCAGTGGGACTGAAGCTTTCTTT. As protein: CSVDKGSSGTEAFF. Looking up the rest from reference TRBV29-1 and TRBJ1-1 gives the full variable domain: SAVISQKPSRDICQRGTSLTIQCQVDSQVTMMFWYRQQPGQSLTLIATANQGSEATYESGFVIDKFPISRPNLTFSTLTVSNMSPEDSSIYLCSVDKGSSGTEAFFGQGTRLTVV.

The sample holds a few counts of this clonotype. In a library made to pick up alpha chains, this beta chain is a stray read with a size that means little. This sequence joins TRBV29-1 and TRBJ1-5; 9 bases are a match to TRBD1. The CDR3 contains 14 residues. The germline CDR1 and CDR2 sequences are SQVTM and ANQGSEA. Trimming cost V 5 bases and J 3 bases; bases outside gene matches: 5. CDR3 DNA: TGCAGCGTTTCCGGGACAGGGATCAATCAGCCCCAGCATTTT. It encodes CSVSGTGINQPQHF.

The sample holds many counts of this clonotype. Being off target in a library aimed at alpha chains, this beta chain has a size of little meaning. The chain couples TRBV5-5 to TRBJ2-5; perhaps TRBD1 as D (6 bases). Germline assignment: CDR1 SGHKS and CDR2 YYEKEE (reference sequence). The CDR3 length is 13 residues. Trimming took off 1 base at V and 4 bases at J, with 8 bases between the two ends. Here the CDR3 DNA reads TGTGCCAGCAGCTTGAACAGGGTAGAGACCCAGTACTTC. Its protein is CASSLNRVETQYF.

This clonotype was seen repeatedly, ten times or more. Because the library targeted alpha chains, this beta chain is an off-target read whose size means little. The chain has TRBV18 and TRBJ1-6, with D uncertain. Per the germline V gene, CDR1 is KGHSH and CDR2 is LQKENI. The CDR3 sequence is 13 residues long. The V end was cut by 2 bases, the J end by 8 bases, with 7 bases between. The CDR3 is CASSPGLDSPLHF. The CDR3 DNA is TGTGCCAGCTCACCAGGCCTAGATTCACCCCTCCACTTT.

This clonotype was seen at least ten times. This beta chain lies outside the target of a library built for alpha chains; its clone size means little. The chain links TRBV5-4 to TRBJ1-2, with D perhaps TRBD1 (5 bases). V was trimmed by 4 bases and J by 0 bases, leaving 10 bases between them. Per germline, CDR1 SGHNT and CDR2 YYREEE (reference sequence). This CDR3 spans 14 amino acids. The CDR3 sequence: CASSLGGANYGYTF. DNA for the CDR3: TGTGCCAGCAGCCTGGGGGGAGCTAACTATGGCTACACCTTC.

This clonotype has a count of ten or more. Within a library made for alpha chains, this beta chain is off target, and its count is uninformative. V and J are TRBV20-1 and TRBJ2-1; D possibly corresponds to TRBD1 (6 bases). This CDR3 is built from 14 residues. CDR1 DFQATT and CDR2 SNEGSKA come from the germline V gene (reference sequence). Deletions cut 1 base from V and 2 bases from J, with 9 bases between. The CDR3 bases are TGCAGTGCTAGAGTTAAGGGGGCCTACAATGAGCAGTTCTTC. Encoded protein: CSARVKGAYNEQFF.

This clonotype was detected many times. Since the library was made to target alpha chains, this beta chain is a stray read and its abundance is not meaningful. The chain carries TRBV24-1 and TRBJ1-2; no reliable D call. The CDR3 spans 15 residues. V lost 2 bases and J 4 bases, leaving 13 bases between the germline ends. Per the germline V gene, CDR1 is KGHDR and CDR2 is SFDVKD. The CDR3 region has the DNA TGTGCCACCAGTGATTCAAGCCGTGGGCTCTATGGCTACACCTTC. Translation gives CATSDSSRGLYGYTF.

This clonotype has at least ten counts. Within a library made for alpha chains, this beta chain is off target, and its count is uninformative. The chain uses TRBV3-1 and TRBJ1-2; D remains unclear. Trimming stripped 1 base from V and 2 bases from J, with 11 bases between. This CDR3 has 15 residues. Germline CDR1 and CDR2: LGHDT and YNNKEL (reference sequence). This CDR3 is CASSQGAPRNYGYTF. CDR3 bases: TGTGCCAGCAGCCAAGGAGCCCCGAGGAACTATGGCTACACCTTC.

This clonotype is medium-sized (0.01 to 0.1%) within its sample. The library was designed around alpha chains, so this beta chain is a stray read whose abundance carries little weight. The chain carries TRBV19 and TRBJ2-3, with 9 bases fitting TRBD1. CDR1 and CDR2 from the germline V gene are LNHDA and SQIVND (reference sequence). Trimming cost V 7 bases and J 5 bases; bases outside gene matches: 7. The CDR3 extends over 14 amino acids. In DNA form, the CDR3 reads TGTGCCAGTACCCAGGGGACAGGGAAAGATACGCAGTATTTT. Protein product: CASTQGTGKDTQYF. The variable domain in full, with the rest retrieved from reference TRBV19 and TRBJ2-3, is DGGITQSPKYLFRKEGQNVTLSCEQNLNHDAMYWYRQDPGQGLRLIYYSQIVNDFQKGDIAEGYSVSREKKESFPLTVTSAQKNPTAFYLCASTQGTGKDTQYFGPGTRLTVL.

This clonotype was picked up many times. For a library built for alpha chains, this beta chain is a stray read; little rests on its size. The chain employs TRBV7-8 and TRBJ2-4; D is unresolved. The CDR3 is 12 residues long. Trimming left V 8 bases short and J 5 bases short, with 10 bases between. CDR1 SGHVS and CDR2 FQNEAQ come from the germline V gene. The CDR3 reads CASSGVENIQYF. The CDR3 DNA reads as TGTGCCAGCTCAGGCGTTGAAAACATTCAGTACTTC.

This clonotype was recorded at least ten times. This beta chain is off target for a library built for alpha chains, so its abundance means little. V gene TRBV6-5 combines with J gene TRBJ1-4; 9 nucleotides line up with TRBD1. V dropped 8 bases and J dropped 8; count of bases not matched to a gene: 12. The CDR3 runs to 15 residues. The germline V gene encodes CDR1 MNHEY and CDR2 SVGAGI. CDR3 nucleotide sequence: TGTGCCAGCCGCTTTACCGGGACAGGGCAAGAAAAACTGTTTTTT. It translates to CASRFTGTGQEKLFF.

This clonotype was detected many times. As an off-target read in a library built for alpha chains, this beta chain has a frequency of little significance. The chain uses TRBV9 and TRBJ2-5, with TRBD2 as a possible D gene (5 bases). Germline CDR1 SGDLS, CDR2 YYNGEE. The CDR3 consists of 15 residues. V was trimmed by 1 base and J by 1 base, leaving 11 bases between them. CDR3 residues: CASSVTGSTQETQYF. DNA for the CDR3: TGTGCCAGCAGCGTAACGGGGAGCACCCAAGAGACCCAGTACTTC.

This clonotype turned up a few times. Found in a library prepared for alpha chains, this beta chain is an off-target read, and its abundance has little meaning. The rearrangement links TRBV25-1 to TRBJ1-4, with D uncertain. Between the trimmed V and J ends, which lost 4 bases and 3 bases, there was a span of 9 bases. CDR1 is MGHDK, CDR2 SYGVNS, per germline. The CDR3 is 14 amino acids. The CDR3 loop reads CASSGSLANEKLFF. DNA for the CDR3: TGTGCCAGCAGTGGGTCTCTGGCTAATGAAAAACTGTTTTTT.

This clonotype appeared many times. This beta chain slipped into a library made for alpha chains as a stray read, so its size is not meaningful. The V call is TRBV20-1, the J call TRBJ2-1; the D call may be TRBD1 or TRBD2 (5 bases each). With 6 bases removed from V and 2 bases from J, the gap between germline ends came to 17 bases. The CDR3 extends over 15 amino acids. CDR1 is DFQATT and CDR2 is SNEGSKA in the germline V gene (reference sequence). CDR3 loop: CSAYPGTKTYNEQFF. In nucleotides, the CDR3 is TGCAGTGCCTATCCCGGGACGAAGACCTACAATGAGCAGTTCTTC.

In its sample, this clonotype was seen many times. This beta chain is an off-target read within a library intended for alpha chains, so its frequency means little. This rearrangement joins TRBV29-1 to TRBJ2-1; the D call may be TRBD1 or TRBD2 (5 bases each). This CDR3 spans 17 amino acids. Trimming took off 1 base at V and 10 bases at J, with 26 bases between the two ends. The germline V gene has CDR1 SQVTM and CDR2 ANQGSEA. CDR3 coding DNA: TGCAGCGTTGAAGCGTTAATTCAGGTGACCGGGACGACCGAGCAGTTCTTC. Residues: CSVEALIQVTGTTEQFF.

This clonotype was counted many times. This beta chain is a stray read from a library made for alpha chains; its abundance is not meaningful. This rearrangement joins TRBV20-1 to TRBJ1-2; D is unresolved. The germline gives CDR1 DFQATT, CDR2 SNEGSKA (reference sequence). The CDR3 is made up of 15 amino acids. V lost 5 bases to trimming and J lost 3 bases, with 19 bases between them. The CDR3, as DNA: TGCAGTGCTGGCGGTGGGCGCCTTTTTTACTATGGCTACACCTTC. Its protein product is CSAGGGRLFYYGYTF.

Ten or more counts support this clonotype. Within a library made for alpha chains, this beta chain is off target, and its count is uninformative. The genes are TRBV7-3 and TRBJ2-5, with unresolved D. The germline V and J ends were trimmed by 6 bases and 0 bases, with 11 bases remaining between them. Per the germline V gene, CDR1 is SGHTA and CDR2 is FQGTGA. The length of the CDR3 is 14 residues. The CDR3 protein is CASSPAGYQETQYF. In DNA form, the CDR3 reads TGTGCCAGCAGTCCCGCCGGCTACCAAGAGACCCAGTACTTC.

In its sample, this clonotype ranks as medium-sized. Being off target in a library aimed at alpha chains, this beta chain has a size of little meaning. The chain uses TRBV12-3 or TRBV12-4 and TRBJ1-2, with TRBD1 as a possible D gene (5 bases). The CDR3 contains 12 residues. Trimming took 5 bases from V and 4 from J, leaving 8 bases between them. CDR3 coding DNA: TGTGCCAGCAGTGAGGACACCTATGGCTACACCTTC. It specifies CASSEDTYGYTF.

This clonotype was seen repeatedly, ten times or more. The library was built for alpha chains, so this beta chain is an off-target read and its size means little. The rearrangement joins TRBV5-1 to TRBJ2-3; D uncertain. The CDR3 is 15 residues long. CDR1 SGHRS and CDR2 YFSETQ come from the germline V gene. The V and J ends lost 4 bases and 2 bases respectively, with 14 bases between them. DNA for the CDR3: TGCGCCAGCAGCCCCCGTGGGCTAGACACAGATACGCAGTATTTT. The encoded protein is CASSPRGLDTDTQYF.

At least ten counts were recorded for this clonotype. For a library built for alpha chains, this beta chain is a stray read; little rests on its size. The V gene is TRBV12-3 or TRBV12-4, the J gene TRBJ2-7; D ambiguous. Deletions cut 8 bases from V and 2 bases from J, with 16 bases between. CDR3 length: 14 amino acids. Here the CDR3 reads CASQSQVRTYEQYF. CDR3 nucleotide sequence: TGTGCCAGCCAGTCGCAGGTGAGGACCTACGAGCAGTACTTC.

This clonotype was found a few times. Because the library targeted alpha chains, this beta chain is an off-target read whose size means little. The chain carries TRBV30 and TRBJ2-7; no firm D call. Germline CDR1 and CDR2: GTSNPN and SVGIG (reference sequence). Trimming removed 2 bases at V and 3 bases at J, with 8 bases between. The CDR3 spans 12 residues. CDR3 nucleotide sequence: TGTGCCTGGAGTTGGGGTGACTACGAGCAGTACTTC. The encoded protein is CAWSWGDYEQYF.

This clonotype was seen ten or more times. A library prepared for alpha chains yielded this beta chain as an off-target read; its size is of little meaning. The chain carries TRBV5-1 and TRBJ2-1, with D unclear. V was cut by 1 base and J by 7 bases, with 12 bases left in between. The CDR3 has 14 residues. The germline V gene has CDR1 SGHRS and CDR2 YFSETQ. The CDR3 DNA sequence: TGCGCCAGCAGCTTGAGGACCAGTATTAATGAGCAGTTCTTC. It is translated as CASSLRTSINEQFF.

This clonotype was seen at least ten times. This beta chain represents an off-target read in a library built for alpha chains; its size is of limited meaning. The chain recombines TRBV7-9 with TRBJ2-1; D is undetermined. Trimming removed 4 bases at V and 0 bases at J, with 13 bases between. The CDR3 loop spans 16 amino acids. Germline V CDR1 and CDR2: SEHNR, FQNEAQ (reference sequence). CDR3 residues: CASSSSTESSYNEQFF. The CDR3 DNA sequence: TGTGCCAGCAGCTCATCGACGGAGAGCTCCTACAATGAGCAGTTCTTC.

At least ten counts were recorded for this clonotype. Found in a library prepared for alpha chains, this beta chain is an off-target read, and its abundance has little meaning. The rearrangement joins TRBV29-1 to TRBJ1-2, with TRBD1 matching 12 bases. The length of the CDR3 is 15 residues. The trim removed 7 bases at V and 7 bases at J, leaving 13 bases unmatched. Per the germline V gene, CDR1 is SQVTM and CDR2 is ANQGSEA. CDR3 amino acids: CSATGTGGGRRGYTF. The DNA for the CDR3 is TGCAGCGCCACCGGGACAGGGGGCGGTCGACGTGGCTACACCTTC.